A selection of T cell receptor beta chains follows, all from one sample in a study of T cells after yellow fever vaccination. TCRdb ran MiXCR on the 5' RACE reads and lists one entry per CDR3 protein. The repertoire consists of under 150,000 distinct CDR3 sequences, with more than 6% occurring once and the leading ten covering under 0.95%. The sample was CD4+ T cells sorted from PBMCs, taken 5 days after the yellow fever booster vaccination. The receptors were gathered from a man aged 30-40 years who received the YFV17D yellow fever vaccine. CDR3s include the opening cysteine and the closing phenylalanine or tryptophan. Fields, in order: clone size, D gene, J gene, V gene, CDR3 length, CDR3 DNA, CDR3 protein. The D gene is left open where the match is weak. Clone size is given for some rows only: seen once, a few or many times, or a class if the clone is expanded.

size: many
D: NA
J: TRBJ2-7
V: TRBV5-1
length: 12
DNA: TGCGCCAGCAGGAGAACAGACCACGAGCAGTACTTC
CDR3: CASRRTDHEQYF

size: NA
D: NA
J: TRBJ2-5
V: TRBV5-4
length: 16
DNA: TGTGCCAGCAGCCCGACAGGGTGGGAGGACCAAGAGACCCAGTACTTC
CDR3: CASSPTGWEDQETQYF

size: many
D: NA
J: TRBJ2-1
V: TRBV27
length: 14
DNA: TGTGCCAGCAGTTTAGTTAGCTCCTACAATGAGCAGTTCTTC
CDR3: CASSLVSSYNEQFF

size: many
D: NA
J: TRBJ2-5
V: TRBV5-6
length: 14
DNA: TGTGCCAGCAGCTTGGTGGACAGTCAAGAGACCCAGTACTTC
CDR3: CASSLVDSQETQYF

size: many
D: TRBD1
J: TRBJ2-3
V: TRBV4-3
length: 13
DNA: TGCGCCAGCAGCAAGGGACAGACAGATACGCAGTATTTT
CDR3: CASSKGQTDTQYF

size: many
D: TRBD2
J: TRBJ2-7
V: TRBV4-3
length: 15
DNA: TGCGCCAGCAGCCAAGATGTGACTAGCTACTACGAGCAGTACTTC
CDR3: CASSQDVTSYYEQYF

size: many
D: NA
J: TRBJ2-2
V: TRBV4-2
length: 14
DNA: TGTGCCAGCAGACCTCGATGGGGGGACGGGGAGCTGTTTTTT
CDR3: CASRPRWGDGELFF

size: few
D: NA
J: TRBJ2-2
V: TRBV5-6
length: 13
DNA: TGTGCCAGCAGACCTCAGGGAACCGGGGAGCTGTTTTTT
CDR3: CASRPQGTGELFF

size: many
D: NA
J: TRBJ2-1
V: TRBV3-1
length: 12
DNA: TGTGCCAGCAGCCAATTTGGAACTGAGCAGTTCTTC
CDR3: CASSQFGTEQFF

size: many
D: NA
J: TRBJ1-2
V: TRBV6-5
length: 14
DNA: TGTGCCAGCAGTTACTCGGGCAAGGGAGGTGGCTACACCTTC
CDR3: CASSYSGKGGGYTF

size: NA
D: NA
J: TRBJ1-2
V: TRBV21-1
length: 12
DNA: TGTGCCAGCAGCCCGAAGAGGGATGGCTACACCTTC
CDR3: CASSPKRDGYTF

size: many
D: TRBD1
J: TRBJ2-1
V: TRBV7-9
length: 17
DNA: TGTGCCAGCAGCTTAGACTTCGGACAGGGGCATCTCAATGAGCAGTTCTTC
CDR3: CASSLDFGQGHLNEQFF

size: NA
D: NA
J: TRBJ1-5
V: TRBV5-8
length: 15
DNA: TGTGCCAGCAGCTTGGCAGGGGTTTTTTATCAGCCCCAGCATTTT
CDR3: CASSLAGVFYQPQHF

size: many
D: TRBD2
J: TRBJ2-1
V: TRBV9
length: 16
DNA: TGTGCCAGCAGCGTTCTGACCGGGACTACCTACAATGAGCAGTTCTTC
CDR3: CASSVLTGTTYNEQFF

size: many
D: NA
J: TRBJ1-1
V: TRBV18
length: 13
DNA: TGTGCCAGCTCACCTACACAGAACACTGAAGCTTTCTTT
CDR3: CASSPTQNTEAFF

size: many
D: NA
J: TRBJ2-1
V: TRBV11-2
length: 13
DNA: TGTGCCAGCAGCTTAGATCGAGCACGTGAGCAGTTCTTC
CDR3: CASSLDRAREQFF

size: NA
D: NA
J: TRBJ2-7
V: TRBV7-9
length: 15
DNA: TGTGCCAGCAGCTTAGCGGGAGCCCGCTCCTACGAGCAGTACTTC
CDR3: CASSLAGARSYEQYF

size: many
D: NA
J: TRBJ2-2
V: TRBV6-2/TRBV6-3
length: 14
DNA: TGTGCCAGCAGTTACGCTAGTTTCACCGGGGAGCTGTTTTTT
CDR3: CASSYASFTGELFF

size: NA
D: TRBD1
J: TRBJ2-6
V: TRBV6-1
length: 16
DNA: TGTGCCAGCAGCGCTACAGGGGGCTCTGGGGCCAACGTCCTGACTTTC
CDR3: CASSATGGSGANVLTF

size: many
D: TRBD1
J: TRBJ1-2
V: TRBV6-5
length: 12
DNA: TGTGCCAGTTCGGACAGGGGGTATGGCTACACCTTC
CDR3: CASSDRGYGYTF

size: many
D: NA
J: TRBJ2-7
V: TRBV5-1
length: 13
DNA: TGCGCCAGCAGCTCGACAGGACCCGGCGAGCAGTACTTC
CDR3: CASSSTGPGEQYF